The rows below give T cell receptor beta chains drawn from one sample of a study of shared clonotypes between healthy human individuals. The method was immunoSEQ multiplex PCR; TCRdb's version includes in-frame clones alone and lacks a portion of them. The data contain about 2 million clones, approximately 94% of them seen just once; the ten biggest clones take up 0.9% to 1.5%. The sequenced material came from naive CD8+ T cells sorted from blood. All receptors derive from a young man in good health. Both conserved end residues are part of each CDR3. The order of the fields is D gene, clone size, V gene, J gene, CDR3 DNA, CDR3 protein. A D gene is named only where the DNA matches it firmly. Not all rows give a size; the values are once, few, many and, for expanded clones, a class.

NA	NA	TRBV7-9	TRBJ1-3	TGTGCCAGCAGCCCATCCCTTTCCGACATGGGAAACACCATATATTTT	CASSPSLSDMGNTIYF
NA	NA	TRBV2	TRBJ1-6	TGTGCCAGCATCCGAAATGGCGGTTCACCCCTCCACTTT	CASIRNGGSPLHF
NA	NA	TRBV6-5	TRBJ2-7	TGTGCCAGCAGTTATGCCAGAGGTTACGAGCAGTACTTC	CASSYARGYEQYF
NA	NA	TRBV27	TRBJ1-1	TGTGCCAGCAGTTTATCTGCCAGGGGACTTATGAACACTGAAGCTTTCTTT	CASSLSARGLMNTEAFF
TRBD1	NA	TRBV6-6	TRBJ1-2	TGTGCCAGCAGTTACACGGACAGGGCCTCTCCCTATGGCTACACCTTC	CASSYTDRASPYGYTF
TRBD1	NA	TRBV30	TRBJ1-5	TGTGCCTGGGTCGGACAGGGGGTCGAGTTTTGCAATCAGCCCCAGCATTTT	CAWVGQGVEFCNQPQHF
NA	NA	TRBV7-6	TRBJ2-7	TGTGCCAGCAGCTTCCGGGTTCAGTACGAGCAGTACTTC	CASSFRVQYEQYF
TRBD1	once	TRBV13	TRBJ1-4	TGTGCCAGCAGCTATCGGACAGGGGGGGCTAATGAAAAACTGTTTTTT	CASSYRTGGANEKLFF
NA	once	TRBV6-6	TRBJ2-5	TGTGCCAGCAGTTACTTACGAGAGACCCAGTACTTC	CASSYLRETQYF
NA	NA	TRBV10-3	TRBJ1-1	TGTGCCATCAGTACCTTCCGAGGGGCTGAGACTGAAGCTTTCTTT	CAISTFRGAETEAFF